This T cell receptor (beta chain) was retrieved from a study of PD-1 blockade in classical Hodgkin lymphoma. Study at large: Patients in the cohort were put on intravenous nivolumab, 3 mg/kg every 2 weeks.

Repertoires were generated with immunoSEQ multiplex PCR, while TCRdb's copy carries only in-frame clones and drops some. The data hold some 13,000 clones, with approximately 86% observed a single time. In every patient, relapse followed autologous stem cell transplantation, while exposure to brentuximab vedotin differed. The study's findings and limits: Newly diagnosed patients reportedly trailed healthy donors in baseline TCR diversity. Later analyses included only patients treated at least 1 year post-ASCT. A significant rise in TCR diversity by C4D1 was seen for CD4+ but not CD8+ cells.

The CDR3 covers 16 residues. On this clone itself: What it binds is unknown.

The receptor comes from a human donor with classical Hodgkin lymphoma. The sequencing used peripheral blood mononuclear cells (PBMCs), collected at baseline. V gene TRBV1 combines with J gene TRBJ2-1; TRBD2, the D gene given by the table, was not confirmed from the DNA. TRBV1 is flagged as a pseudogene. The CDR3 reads CTSSQLAGGFHNEQFF. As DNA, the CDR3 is TGCACCAGCAGCCAACTAGCGGGAGGCTTTCACAATGAGCAGTTCTTC.